Listed below are T cell receptor beta chains from one sample, sequenced in a study of beta chain features in type 1 diabetes. Libraries were prepared by immunoSEQ multiplex PCR; TCRdb keeps only in-frame clonotypes and omits some of them. The table shows hundreds of thousands of clones, with more than 12% occurring only once. The sample comprised naive CD4+ T cells from blood. The receptors derive from a man between 18 and 35 years old with type 1 diabetes. Both conserved end residues are part of each CDR3. A D gene is named only where the DNA matches it firmly. For some rows the clone size is stated as once, few or many, or as a class when expanded; others skip it.

J: TRBJ2-3
V: TRBV9
size: few
D: .
CDR3: CASSVGVRLTDTQYF
DNA: TGTGCCAGCAGCGTAGGTGTGCGACTCACAGATACGCAGTATTTT

J: TRBJ2-3
V: TRBV28
size: few
D: .
CDR3: CASSSFPDTQYF
DNA: TGTGCCAGCAGCTCCTTCCCGGATACGCAGTATTTT

J: TRBJ2-7
V: TRBV5-1
size: .
D: .
CDR3: CASSLDPGSPYEQYF
DNA: TGCGCCAGCAGCTTGGACCCCGGGAGTCCCTACGAGCAGTACTTC

J: TRBJ1-4
V: TRBV4-1
size: once
D: .
CDR3: CASSPRGGEKLFF
DNA: TGCGCCAGCAGCCCACGAGGTGGGGAAAAACTGTTTTTT

J: TRBJ2-7
V: TRBV15
size: .
D: .
CDR3: CATSRDIGRERGTNEQYF
DNA: TGTGCCACCAGCAGAGATATCGGAAGGGAAAGGGGTACTAACGAGCAGTACTTC

J: TRBJ2-1
V: TRBV5-1
size: .
D: TRBD1
CDR3: CASSSGQSSYNEQFF
DNA: TGCGCCAGCAGCTCGGGACAGAGCTCCTACAATGAGCAGTTCTTC

J: TRBJ2-1
V: TRBV7-9
size: few
D: .
CDR3: CASSPAPRNEQFF
DNA: TGTGCCAGCAGCCCGGCTCCACGCAATGAGCAGTTCTTC

J: TRBJ2-7
V: TRBV6-1
size: few
D: .
CDR3: CASSGAPSYEQYF
DNA: TGTGCCAGCAGTGGGGCCCCATCCTACGAGCAGTACTTC

J: TRBJ1-3
V: TRBV9
size: few
D: .
CDR3: CASSVAIGAGSGNTIYF
DNA: TGTGCCAGCAGCGTAGCTATCGGGGCAGGGTCAGGAAACACCATATATTTT

J: TRBJ2-1
V: TRBV29-1
size: few
D: .
CDR3: CSVEGDNNEQFF
DNA: TGCAGCGTTGAGGGGGACAACAATGAGCAGTTCTTC

J: TRBJ1-2
V: TRBV7-9
size: .
D: .
CDR3: CASTLRGASNYGYTF
DNA: TGTGCCAGCACCCTACGGGGGGCGAGTAACTATGGCTACACCTTC

J: TRBJ1-1
V: TRBV4-2
size: few
D: .
CDR3: CASTPGIVSAEAFF
DNA: TGTGCCAGCACCCCAGGGATTGTCTCGGCTGAAGCTTTCTTT

J: TRBJ2-5
V: TRBV19
size: few
D: TRBD2
CDR3: CASLTSGGLHETQYF
DNA: TGTGCCAGCCTGACTAGCGGGGGGCTACATGAGACCCAGTACTTC

J: TRBJ2-7
V: TRBV29-1
size: .
D: .
CDR3: CSVEVGRLSSYEQYF
DNA: TGCAGCGTTGAAGTCGGGCGCCTTAGCTCCTACGAGCAGTACTTC

J: TRBJ2-3
V: TRBV7-8
size: .
D: .
CDR3: CASRRLQADTQYF
DNA: TGTGCCAGCAGGCGCCTTCAAGCCGATACGCAGTATTTT

J: TRBJ1-5
V: TRBV30
size: .
D: .
CDR3: CAWSVQSGGQPQHF
DNA: TGTGCCTGGAGTGTACAGTCGGGTGGCCAGCCCCAGCATTTT

J: TRBJ2-7
V: TRBV30
size: few
D: .
CDR3: CAWSDRPFSYEQYF
DNA: TGTGCCTGGTCCGACAGGCCCTTCTCCTACGAGCAGTACTTC

J: TRBJ2-3
V: TRBV29-1
size: few
D: .
CDR3: CSVASRFDTQYF
DNA: TGCAGCGTGGCCTCGAGGTTTGATACGCAGTATTTT

J: TRBJ2-1
V: TRBV9
size: .
D: .
CDR3: CASSGTVYNEQFF
DNA: TGTGCCAGCAGCGGGACCGTGTACAATGAGCAGTTCTTC

J: TRBJ2-3
V: TRBV10-3
size: few
D: TRBD1
CDR3: CTIRQGATDTQYF
DNA: TGTACCATCAGACAGGGGGCCACAGATACGCAGTATTTT

J: TRBJ1-4
V: TRBV4-2
size: .
D: .
CDR3: CASSGGVDRGGVEKLFF
DNA: TGTGCCAGCAGCGGGGGCGTTGACAGAGGAGGGGTTGAAAAACTGTTTTTT

J: TRBJ2-7
V: TRBV6-5
size: .
D: TRBD2
CDR3: CASSYRPSGRREQYF
DNA: TGTGCCAGCAGTTACCGTCCTAGCGGGAGGCGGGAGCAGTACTTC

J: TRBJ2-7
V: TRBV5-1
size: .
D: TRBD2
CDR3: CASSSLAGGPYEQYF
DNA: TGCGCCAGCAGCTCACTAGCGGGAGGGCCCTACGAGCAGTACTTC

J: TRBJ2-4
V: TRBV5-1
size: .
D: TRBD2
CDR3: CASSLGTSLTKNIQYF
DNA: TGCGCCAGCAGCTTGGGGACTAGCTTGACCAAAAACATTCAGTACTTC

J: TRBJ1-2
V: TRBV18
size: .
D: .
CDR3: CASSQTPDRIFYGYTF
DNA: TGTGCCAGCTCACAAACGCCAGACAGGATCTTCTATGGCTACACCTTC

J: TRBJ1-6
V: TRBV30
size: .
D: .
CDR3: CAWSVYPGNSPLHF
DNA: TGTGCCTGGAGTGTATACCCTGGTAATTCACCCCTCCACTTT

J: TRBJ2-1
V: TRBV9
size: few
D: .
CDR3: CASSADVGSYNEQFF
DNA: TGTGCCAGCAGCGCCGACGTCGGCTCCTACAATGAGCAGTTCTTC

J: TRBJ1-1
V: TRBV9
size: few
D: .
CDR3: CASSVDNLNTEAFF
DNA: TGTGCCAGCAGCGTGGACAACCTGAACACTGAAGCTTTCTTT

J: TRBJ2-7
V: TRBV9
size: few
D: .
CDR3: CASSADTTGPREQYF
DNA: TGTGCCAGCAGCGCCGACACTACAGGGCCGCGCGAGCAGTACTTC

J: TRBJ1-2
V: TRBV30
size: .
D: TRBD1
CDR3: CAWSRDRSYGYTF
DNA: TGTGCCTGGAGTCGGGACAGAAGCTATGGCTACACCTTC

J: TRBJ2-7
V: TRBV25-1
size: .
D: .
CDR3: CATSQGTTPGKQYF
DNA: TGTGCCACCTCGCAGGGGACCACACCGGGAAAGCAGTACTTC

J: TRBJ1-1
V: TRBV9
size: few
D: .
CDR3: CASSSLGAEAFF
DNA: TGTGCCAGCAGCAGCCTGGGGGCTGAAGCTTTCTTT

J: TRBJ1-5
V: TRBV19
size: .
D: .
CDR3: CASSWTGSNQPQHF
DNA: TGTGCCAGTAGTTGGACGGGTAGCAATCAGCCCCAGCATTTT

J: TRBJ1-4
V: TRBV28
size: .
D: TRBD1
CDR3: CASSSGQGREKLFF
DNA: TGTGCCAGCAGCTCCGGACAGGGGAGAGAAAAACTGTTTTTT

J: TRBJ2-1
V: TRBV19
size: few
D: .
CDR3: CASSTVRTILGNEQFF
DNA: TGTGCCAGTAGTACCGTTAGAACGATACTAGGGAATGAGCAGTTCTTC

J: TRBJ2-2
V: TRBV25-1
size: .
D: .
CDR3: CASSELYRNTGELFF
DNA: TGTGCCAGCAGTGAATTATACAGGAACACCGGGGAGCTGTTTTTT

J: TRBJ1-2
V: TRBV14
size: .
D: .
CDR3: CASSQVSGGRNGYTF
DNA: TGTGCCAGCAGCCAAGTATCCGGGGGGCGCAATGGCTACACCTTC

J: TRBJ1-1
V: TRBV15
size: .
D: .
CDR3: CATSRDRGTLVEAFF
DNA: TGTGCCACCAGCAGAGATCGTGGGACCCTCGTTGAAGCTTTCTTT

J: TRBJ1-1
V: TRBV30
size: .
D: TRBD1
CDR3: CAWLYRGLEAFF
DNA: TGTGCCTGGTTATACAGGGGGTTAGAAGCTTTCTTT

J: TRBJ2-7
V: TRBV5-1
size: few
D: TRBD2
CDR3: CASSSSGSRDEQYF
DNA: TGCGCCAGCAGCTCGAGCGGGAGTAGGGACGAGCAGTACTTC

J: TRBJ2-3
V: TRBV7-2
size: .
D: TRBD2
CDR3: CASSFAGGATDTQYF
DNA: TGTGCCAGCAGCTTCGCGGGGGGGGCGACAGATACGCAGTATTTT

J: TRBJ2-7
V: TRBV10-3
size: .
D: TRBD2
CDR3: CAIRSGLAGYEQYF
DNA: TGTGCCATCAGATCGGGACTAGCGGGCTACGAGCAGTACTTC

J: TRBJ2-5
V: TRBV7-2
size: .
D: TRBD2
CDR3: CAGSLRRGGRETQYF
DNA: TGTGCCGGCAGCTTAAGGCGGGGGGGCAGAGAGACCCAGTACTTC

J: TRBJ2-5
V: TRBV28
size: few
D: TRBD1
CDR3: CASSSPGQGGTQYF
DNA: TGTGCCAGCAGTTCCCCCGGACAGGGGGGGACCCAGTACTTC

J: TRBJ1-1
V: TRBV7-9
size: .
D: .
CDR3: CASSLGLTDNTEAFF
DNA: TGTGCCAGCAGCTTAGGCCTTACAGATAACACTGAAGCTTTCTTT

J: TRBJ2-1
V: TRBV4-3
size: few
D: TRBD1
CDR3: CASSLAPGGWGEQFF
DNA: TGCGCCAGCAGCCTTGCTCCAGGGGGATGGGGTGAGCAGTTCTTC

J: TRBJ2-3
V: TRBV18
size: .
D: TRBD1
CDR3: CASSPGTGSTDTQYF
DNA: TGTGCCAGCTCACCGGGGACAGGGAGCACAGATACGCAGTATTTT

J: TRBJ1-2
V: TRBV6-5
size: few
D: .
CDR3: CASRQNYGYTF
DNA: TGTGCCAGTCGACAGAACTATGGCTACACCTTC

J: TRBJ2-7
V: TRBV7-9
size: .
D: TRBD1
CDR3: CASSSLGSDRAPYEQYF
DNA: TGTGCCAGCAGCTCTTTGGGGTCCGACAGGGCTCCCTACGAGCAGTACTTC

J: TRBJ2-7
V: TRBV30
size: .
D: TRBD2
CDR3: CAWPLAVHHQGQYF
DNA: TGTGCCTGGCCTCTAGCGGTACATCATCAAGGGCAGTACTTC

J: TRBJ2-1
V: TRBV2
size: few
D: TRBD1
CDR3: CASSPGGGQGISEQFF
DNA: TGTGCCAGCAGCCCCGGGGGGGGACAGGGGATCAGTGAGCAGTTCTTC

J: TRBJ1-2
V: TRBV6-5
size: .
D: .
CDR3: CASSYDNYGYTF
DNA: TGTGCCAGCAGTTACGACAACTATGGCTACACCTTC

J: TRBJ2-7
V: TRBV29-1
size: .
D: .
CDR3: CSVGDPVEQYF
DNA: TGCAGCGTTGGGGACCCGGTCGAGCAGTACTTC

J: TRBJ2-7
V: TRBV30
size: few
D: .
CDR3: CAWSEGGFNYEQYF
DNA: TGTGCCTGGAGCGAAGGCGGGTTCAACTACGAGCAGTACTTC

J: TRBJ2-6
V: TRBV25-1
size: few
D: .
CDR3: CASSEWGSGANVLTF
DNA: TGTGCCAGCAGTGAATGGGGTTCTGGGGCCAACGTCCTGACTTTC

J: TRBJ2-1
V: TRBV15
size: .
D: TRBD1
CDR3: CATSRGFGGTGTGNEQFF
DNA: TGTGCCACCAGCAGAGGATTTGGCGGGACAGGGACGGGCAATGAGCAGTTCTTC

J: TRBJ1-2
V: TRBV6-5
size: .
D: TRBD1
CDR3: CASSTRQGSKGYTF
DNA: TGTGCCAGCAGTACCCGACAGGGAAGTAAAGGCTACACCTTC